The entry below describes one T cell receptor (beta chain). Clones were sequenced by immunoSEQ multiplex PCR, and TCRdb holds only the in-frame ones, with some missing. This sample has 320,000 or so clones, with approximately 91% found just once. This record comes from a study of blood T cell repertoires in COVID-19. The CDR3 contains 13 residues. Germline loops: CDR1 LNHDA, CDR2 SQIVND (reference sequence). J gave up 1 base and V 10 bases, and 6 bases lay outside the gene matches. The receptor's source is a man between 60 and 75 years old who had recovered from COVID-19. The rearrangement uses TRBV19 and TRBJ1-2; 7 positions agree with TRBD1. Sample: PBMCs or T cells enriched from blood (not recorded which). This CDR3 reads CATKQGFNYGYTF. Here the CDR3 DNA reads TGTGCCACGAAACAGGGGTTTAACTATGGCTACACCTTC.